What follows are 9 T cell receptor beta chains derived from one specimen sequenced in a study of T cells after yellow fever vaccination (dated by TCRdb to between 2019 and 2020). Libraries were made using 5' RACE. These reads were obtained on an Illumina HiSeq 2500. TCRdb reran the public reads through fastp at Q25 and MiXCR, keeping productive beta chains. Each record represents a unique CDR3 protein, reported with the most common genes and DNA among its rows. This sample holds 110,000 to 150,000 distinct CDR3 sequences; about 6.2% were observed only once. The ten top clones hold 0.55% to 0.7% of the sample. The treatment or condition tag for this specimen amounts to: live attenuated yellow fever vaccine strain. The source was CD4+ T cells sorted from PBMCs, collected 10 days after the yellow fever booster vaccination. All receptors come from a young man who received the YFV17D yellow fever vaccine.

This clonotype was seen repeatedly, ten times or more. This sequence joins TRBV7-8 and TRBJ2-1; D unresolved. Trimming removed 3 bases from V and 3 bases from J, with 6 bases in between. From germline, CDR1 is SGHVS and CDR2 FQNEAQ. The CDR3 totals 13 residues. CDR3 nucleotides: TGTGCCAGCAGCTTCACAGTCTACAATGAGCAGTTCTTC. As protein: CASSFTVYNEQFF.

This clonotype occurred many times. This rearrangement joins TRBV6-2 or TRBV6-3 to TRBJ2-3, with TRBD2 as a possible D gene (6 bases). The CDR3 is made up of 12 amino acids. Trimming cost V 7 bases and J 6 bases, with 11 bases left between them. Germline loops: CDR1 MNHEY, CDR2 SVGEGT. CDR3: CASNKLADTQYF. DNA of the CDR3: TGTGCCAGCAACAAACTAGCCGATACGCAGTATTTT.

This clonotype was counted ten times or more. J is TRBJ2-7 and V is TRBV12-3 or TRBV12-4; D ambiguous. This CDR3 contains 13 residues. The V end was cut by 2 bases, the J end by 4 bases, with 9 bases between. The CDR3: CASSLTLPYEQYF. In DNA, the CDR3 is TGTGCCAGCAGTTTAACTCTGCCTTACGAGCAGTACTTC.

This clonotype showed up many times. The chain recombines TRBV7-2 with TRBJ2-3, with 7 bases identical to TRBD2. This CDR3 contains 16 residues. CDR1 is SGHTA, CDR2 FQGNSA, per germline. V dropped 1 base and J dropped 6; count of bases not matched to a gene: 10. The chain's CDR3 is CASSLGEGRTRDTQYF. The CDR3 bases are TGTGCCAGCAGCTTAGGGGAGGGACGAACTAGGGATACGCAGTATTTT.

This clonotype was seen a handful of times. V usage is TRBV19 and J usage is TRBJ1-5; 9 nucleotides match TRBD1. The CDR3 extends over 15 amino acids. V trimming: 5 bases; J trimming: 4 bases; junction bases outside the gene matches: 6. Germline V gene data show CDR1 as LNHDA and CDR2 as SQIVND (reference sequence). CDR3 in DNA: TGTGCCAGTAGTTCCACAGGGGGCGATAATCAGCCCCAGCATTTT. Encoded protein: CASSSTGGDNQPQHF.

This clonotype appeared many times. The chain employs TRBV9 and TRBJ1-1; tentatively, D is TRBD1 (6 bases). Germline V gene data show CDR1 as SGDLS and CDR2 as YYNGEE. The CDR3 spans 14 residues. The ends were cut back, 3 bases at V and 1 base at J, with 10 bases in the middle. CDR3 residues: CASSEGQRNTEAFF. The CDR3 region has the DNA TGTGCCAGCAGCGAAGGACAGAGGAACACTGAAGCTTTCTTT.

This clonotype showed up many times. This sequence joins TRBV28 and TRBJ2-2, with 7 nucleotides matching TRBD2. The CDR3 has 15 residues. Trimming cost V 6 bases and J 1 base; bases outside gene matches: 5. Germline V lookup: CDR1 MDHEN, CDR2 SYDVKM. The CDR3 nucleotides read TGTGCCAGCAGCCCGGGAGGTCTGAACACCGGGGAGCTGTTTTTT. It is translated as CASSPGGLNTGELFF.

This clonotype was detected ten times or more. This chain links TRBV7-2 with TRBJ2-3; 7 nucleotides agree with TRBD1. The trim removed 3 bases at V and 6 bases at J, leaving 3 bases unmatched. Germline lookup yields CDR1 SGHTA and CDR2 FQGNSA. The CDR3 loop spans 13 amino acids. CDR3 amino acids: CASSFTGVDTQYF. CDR3 DNA sequence: TGTGCCAGCAGCTTTACAGGGGTCGATACGCAGTATTTT.

This clonotype occurred many times. The gene calls are TRBV7-2 and TRBJ1-5; D ambiguous. The V and J ends lost 0 bases and 0 bases respectively, with 6 bases between them. The CDR3 runs 15 residues. CDR1 and CDR2 from the germline V gene are SGHTA and FQGNSA. The DNA for the CDR3 is TGTGCCAGCAGCTTAGCTTTCCGTAGCAATCAGCCCCAGCATTTT. This gives the protein CASSLAFRSNQPQHF.